Following are 9 T cell receptor beta chains from one sample sequenced in a study of T cells in Graves' hyperthyroidism and ophthalmopathy. There were TCR beta CDR3 regions amplified from RNA transcripts. RT-PCR in the first round (using the HTBI primer set) targeted the TCR CDR3. TCRdb called the multiplex PCR reads again in MiXCR, with one record for every CDR3 protein. The sample carries approximately 600,000 distinct CDR3 sequences, 15% to 20% recorded once. Specimen: blood. These receptors originate from a woman in her twenties or thirties with Graves' hyperthyroidism.

This clonotype was recorded a few times. The chain joins TRBV7-8 to TRBJ1-3; 12 nucleotides agree with TRBD1. CDR3 length: 17 residues. The germline CDR1 and CDR2 sequences are SGHVS and FQNEAQ. Trimming took 2 bases from V and 4 from J; bases not matched to a gene: 6. This CDR3 reads CASSLQGTGGLGNTIYF. The CDR3 nucleotides read TGTGCCAGCAGCTTACAAGGGACAGGGGGCTTAGGAAACACCATATATTTT.

The rearrangement uses TRBV4-2 and TRBJ2-5, with 11 bases matching TRBD2. The ends lost 1 base at V and 3 bases at J; junction bases unmatched: 10. From germline, CDR1 is LGHNA and CDR2 YNFKEQ. The CDR3 covers 18 residues. In DNA form, the CDR3 reads TGTGCCAGCAGCCAAGGAGGGCGACTAGCGGGGACTGAAGAGACCCAGTACTTC. The encoded protein is CASSQGGRLAGTEETQYF.

In this sample, this clonotype turned up a few times. The chain couples TRBV30 to TRBJ1-6, with 9 bases matching TRBD1. The CDR3 covers 14 residues. After removal of 0 bases from V and 9 bases from J, the junction contained 3 bases not matched to a gene. Germline V CDR1 and CDR2: GTSNPN, SVGIG (reference sequence). CDR3 in DNA: TGTGCCTGGAGTGTACTGGGACAGGGTTCACCCCTCCACTTT. This codes for CAWSVLGQGSPLHF.

This chain uses TRBV10-1 with TRBJ2-2; 7 bases are shared with TRBD1. Germline CDR1 is WNHNN and CDR2 is SYGVQD (reference sequence). V dropped 3 bases and J dropped 1; count of bases not matched to a gene: 5. The CDR3 runs 16 residues. CDR3 bases: TGCGCCAGCAGTGAAAAGACAGGGCTGAACACCGGGGAGCTGTTTTTT. Residues: CASSEKTGLNTGELFF.

J is TRBJ1-2 and V is TRBV29-1; possibly TRBD1 for D (5 bases). This CDR3 spans 17 amino acids. Germline V gives CDR1 SQVTM, CDR2 ANQGSEA. V was shortened by 5 bases and J by 0 bases, with 22 bases between the two germline ends. CDR3 DNA sequence: TGCAGCGTTTACGCCCGGGACGGAGGATCCTCTAACTATGGCTACACCTTC. Translation gives CSVYARDGGSSNYGYTF.

V gene TRBV18 combines with J gene TRBJ2-3; a possible D gene is TRBD1 (5 bases). The V and J ends lost 3 bases and 6 bases respectively, with 10 bases between them. The CDR3 runs 13 residues. CDR1 is KGHSH and CDR2 is LQKENI in the germline V gene. CDR3 residues: CASSPSKGDTQYF. The CDR3 nucleotides read TGTGCCAGCTCACCGTCCAAGGGGGATACGCAGTATTTT.

In this sample, this clonotype turned up many times. V usage is TRBV5-1 and J usage is TRBJ2-3; TRBD2 agrees at 9 bases. The CDR3 is made up of 16 amino acids. J lost 4 bases, V lost 0 bases, and 6 bases had no gene match. Germline loops: CDR1 SGHRS, CDR2 YFSETQ. The CDR3 reads CASSLDPAGGSDTQYF. DNA of the CDR3: TGCGCCAGCAGCTTGGACCCAGCGGGAGGCTCAGATACGCAGTATTTT.

The rearrangement links TRBV19 to TRBJ1-1; D unclear. The CDR3 contains 14 residues. Germline values: CDR1 LNHDA, CDR2 SQIVND (reference sequence). V was shortened by 5 bases and J by 1 base, with 11 bases between the two germline ends. In DNA, the CDR3 is TGTGCCAGTAGTTGGGCAGAAAGGAACACTGAAGCTTTCTTT. Amino acids: CASSWAERNTEAFF.

This clonotype was counted at least ten times. The rearrangement uses TRBV11-2 and TRBJ2-1; D possibly corresponds to TRBD2 (6 bases). Trimming cost V 5 bases and J 6 bases, with 26 bases left between them. Germline V gene data show CDR1 as SGHAT and CDR2 as FQNNGV. The CDR3 has 18 residues. CDR3 protein: CASSSLGGGGRLVNEQFF. The CDR3 DNA reads TGTGCCAGCAGCAGTTTGGGTGGTGGAGGGCGGTTAGTCAATGAGCAGTTCTTC.